The rows below give T cell receptor beta chains drawn from one sample of a study of T cell repertoires in aging, cancer and after chemotherapy. TCRdb reanalysed the multiplex PCR reads using MiXCR and keeps one entry per CDR3 protein. The data contain 4,500 or so distinct CDR3 sequences, roughly 32% of them singletons. The sample taken for sequencing was blood. The receptors here all came from a human donor in good health. Both conserved end residues are part of each CDR3. Size tells how often a clone was seen (once, few, many) or the class of an expanded clone, and some rows leave it out.

length: 17
V: TRBV6-5
size: .
J: TRBJ1-1
CDR3: CASSYSENRPAVTEAFF

length: 14
V: TRBV19
size: .
J: TRBJ1-1
CDR3: CASSRGTFNTEAFF

length: 14
V: TRBV5-4
size: medium-sized
J: TRBJ1-4
CDR3: CASSLDSAGEKLFF

length: 12
V: TRBV5-6
size: .
J: TRBJ2-1
CDR3: CASNQRGDEQFF

length: 15
V: TRBV5-6
size: few
J: TRBJ2-6
CDR3: CASSLLQGIANVLTF

length: 15
V: TRBV19
size: few
J: TRBJ1-1
CDR3: CASQGLGGRRTEAFF

length: 17
V: TRBV20-1
size: few
J: TRBJ1-2
CDR3: CSARPLRSGTANYGYTF

length: 16
V: TRBV11-1
size: few
J: TRBJ1-1
CDR3: CASSLVRDHRGTEAFF

length: 14
V: TRBV20-1
size: .
J: TRBJ2-3
CDR3: CSARRDPFTDTQYF

length: 15
V: TRBV19
size: medium-sized
J: TRBJ2-5
CDR3: CASSSGVVVGETQYF

length: 14
V: TRBV19
size: medium-sized
J: TRBJ2-1
CDR3: CASMGTGRYNEQFF

length: 15
V: TRBV7-2
size: .
J: TRBJ2-2
CDR3: CASSLESGRTGELFF

length: 12
V: TRBV12-3/TRBV12-4
size: medium-sized
J: TRBJ2-7
CDR3: CASSLGSGEQYF

length: 18
V: TRBV10-3
size: .
J: TRBJ2-7
CDR3: CAISAGTSGSHLVYEQYF

length: 14
V: TRBV10-3
size: .
J: TRBJ2-7
CDR3: CAIRTSGRADEQYF

length: 15
V: TRBV5-4
size: .
J: TRBJ1-1
CDR3: CASSPTQGAQTEAFF

length: 14
V: TRBV12-3/TRBV12-4
size: .
J: TRBJ2-5
CDR3: CASSFRDGGETQYF

length: 15
V: TRBV7-2
size: .
J: TRBJ2-3
CDR3: CASSLRGQITDTQYF

length: 14
V: TRBV11-1
size: once
J: TRBJ2-3
CDR3: CVSGRTAGDDTQYF

length: 13
V: TRBV20-1
size: .
J: TRBJ1-4
CDR3: CSAPIGGREKLFF

length: 13
V: TRBV24-1
size: few
J: TRBJ2-3
CDR3: CATSEGAHLEKYF

length: 18
V: TRBV5-4
size: few
J: TRBJ2-2
CDR3: CASSLELAGPSGTGELFF

length: 14
V: TRBV21-1
size: .
J: TRBJ1-1
CDR3: CASSKAEMNTEAFF

length: 14
V: TRBV5-6
size: few
J: TRBJ2-7
CDR3: CASSLYRSSYEQYF

length: 14
V: TRBV12-3/TRBV12-4
size: .
J: TRBJ1-5
CDR3: CASTLGTRDQPQHF

length: 13
V: TRBV27
size: medium-sized
J: TRBJ2-1
CDR3: CASSFDAYNEQFF